The 7 T cell receptor beta chains in this list originate from one sample, sequenced in a study of prognosis after radiotherapy for stage I lung cancer. It was by two-round multiplex PCR that TCR beta CDR3 was amplified from genomic DNA. Gene-specific primers for each TRBV and TRBJ gene drove first-round PCR. TCRdb used MiXCR to reprocess the multiplex PCR reads, holding one entry per CDR3 protein. The sample contains 13,000 to 15,000 distinct CDR3 sequences, 55% to 60% of which appear only once. The specimen was PBMCs, collected before or after stereotactic body radiation therapy (not recorded which). The receptors were sampled from a donor aged 50 or older with non-small cell lung cancer.

As for this clonotype: A far larger clone lies a single base away; this is likely a read error. The rearrangement links TRBV6-8 to TRBJ1-2, with no clear D. Germline CDR1 is MNHGY and CDR2 is SAAAGT. V was pared by 11 bases and J by 2 bases, with 15 bases between. This CDR3 region has 13 residues. CDR3 amino acids: CAGSPGSNYGYTF. CDR3 nucleotides: TGTGCCGGCTCACCGGGTTCGAACTATGGCTACACCTTC.

This clonotype appeared many times. The chain is built from TRBV7-2 and TRBJ1-4, with TRBD1 as a possible D gene (5 bases). The CDR3 spans 18 residues. V lost 3 bases and J lost 6, with 23 bases in between. Germline V lookup: CDR1 SGHTA, CDR2 FQGNSA. This chain's CDR3 is CASSFTVGLLGTYEKLFF. The CDR3 DNA reads TGTGCCAGCAGCTTCACCGTGGGTCTCTTGGGGACCTATGAAAAACTGTTTTTT.

The V call is TRBV11-1, the J call TRBJ2-1; either TRBD1 or TRBD2 may supply D (5 bases each). CDR1 and CDR2 (germline): SGHAT, FQDESV (reference sequence). V was cut by 2 bases and J by 8 bases, with 16 bases left in between. The CDR3 consists of 15 residues. The CDR3 DNA sequence: TGTGCCAGCAGCTTATCTCGCAGGGACGGTCATGAGCAGTTCTTC. This sequence encodes CASSLSRRDGHEQFF. Based on the CDR3 plus reference TRBV11-1 and TRBJ2-1, the full variable domain is EAEVAQSPRYKITEKSQAVAFWCDPISGHATLYWYRQILGQGPELLVQFQDESVVDDSQLPKDRFSAERLKGVDSTLKIQPAELGDSAMYLCASSLSRRDGHEQFFGPGTRLTVL.

This clonotype was observed a single time. The CDR3 ends on some other residue instead of the conserved phenylalanine or tryptophan, so this is likely a read error. The DNA is omitted, as the CDR3 cannot be located on it reliably, and the CDR3 follows TCRdb's listing. J is TRBJ2-1 and V is TRBV4-2. Germline assignment: CDR1 LGHNA and CDR2 YNFKEQ. The CDR3 is 8 residues long, counting both termini. The CDR3 is CASSHGLY.

This clonotype was recorded many times. The chain couples TRBV6-1 to TRBJ2-3; the D is unclear. Germline loops: CDR1 MNHNS, CDR2 SASEGT. The CDR3 loop spans 13 amino acids. Trimming left V 6 bases short and J 0 bases short, with 7 bases between. The CDR3 DNA reads as TGTGCCAGCAGGGTCCCTAGCACAGATACGCAGTATTTT. Translation: CASRVPSTDTQYF.

The V call is TRBV2, the J call TRBJ2-2; 7 positions match TRBD2. The CDR3 consists of 14 residues. Germline V gives CDR1 SNHLY, CDR2 FYNNEI. J gave up 2 bases and V 5 bases, and 2 bases lay outside the gene matches. The CDR3 DNA reads as TGTGCCAGCAGTCTAGCGGTAAACACCGGGGAGCTGTTTTTT. As protein: CASSLAVNTGELFF.

V is TRBV20-1 and J is TRBJ1-2; a possible D gene is TRBD1 (5 bases). The CDR3 loop spans 15 amino acids. Trimming pared 5 bases from V and 7 bases from J, leaving 23 bases between. Germline CDR1 and CDR2: DFQATT and SNEGSKA (reference sequence). The CDR3 DNA reads TGCAGTGCTGAGGTCCCCTGGAGAGGGACTTCTGGCTACACCTTC. This sequence encodes CSAEVPWRGTSGYTF.